A single sample gave rise to the 21 T cell receptor beta chains below, sequenced in a study of control samples from healthy donors and cancer patients. Generated by immunoSEQ multiplex PCR, the TCRdb table keeps only in-frame clones and is missing some. The repertoire consists of 60,000 to 75,000 clones, with over 75% occurring once and the leading ten covering approximately 5%. The sequencing input was blood. These receptors all stem from a man in his forties in good health.

This clone was found a few times. The chain employs TRBV12-5 and TRBJ2-1; D ambiguous. CDR1 and CDR2 (germline): LGHNT, FRNRAP. CDR3 length: 12 residues. V was clipped by 5 bases and J by 5 bases, with 7 bases between them. The CDR3 here is CASGQYDNEQFF. CDR3 DNA: TGTGCTAGTGGTCAGTACGACAATGAGCAGTTCTTC.

The genes are TRBV28 and TRBJ2-1; D is perhaps TRBD1 or TRBD2 (6 bases each). Germline CDR1 is MDHEN and CDR2 is SYDVKM. V dropped 5 bases and J dropped 2 bases, with 10 bases sitting between them. The length of the CDR3 is 14 residues. In DNA, the CDR3 is TGTGCCAGCAGTGGGGGCGGGGCCTACAATGAGCAGTTCTTC. It translates to CASSGGGAYNEQFF. The full variable domain, its missing parts supplied by reference TRBV28 and TRBJ2-1, is DVKVTQSSRYLVKRTGEKVFLECVQDMDHENMFWYRQDPGLGLRLIYFSYDVKMKEKGDIPEGYSVSREKKERFSLILESASTNQTSMYLCASSGGGAYNEQFFGPGTRLTVL.

The V gene is TRBV7-8, the J gene TRBJ1-1, with D uncertain. Germline V CDR1 and CDR2: SGHVS, FQNEAQ. This CDR3 has 13 residues. V was cut by 1 base and J by 4 bases, with 7 bases left in between. CDR3 protein: CASSLDSVTEAFF. The CDR3 DNA reads TGTGCCAGCAGCTTAGATTCGGTCACTGAAGCTTTCTTT.

This rearrangement joins TRBV4-1 to TRBJ2-1, with TRBD2 matching over 12 bases. The CDR3 is 17 amino acids. With V trimmed by 6 bases and J by 8 bases, 14 bases remained unmatched. Per the germline V gene, CDR1 is MGHRA and CDR2 is YSYEKL. CDR3 protein: CASSLRLAGVMNDEQFF. The CDR3 DNA sequence: TGCGCCAGCAGTCTCCGACTAGCGGGAGTTATGAACGATGAGCAGTTCTTC.

The chain links TRBV6-2 or TRBV6-3 to TRBJ1-2; 7 bases are shared with TRBD1. Germline V gives CDR1 MNHEY, CDR2 SVGEGT. This CDR3 is built from 14 residues. V trimming: 5 bases; J trimming: 0 bases; junction bases outside the gene matches: 3. The CDR3 DNA is TGTGCCAGCAGTGCCGGGACAGCTAACTATGGCTACACCTTC. As protein: CASSAGTANYGYTF.

Only one count was recorded for this clone. The chain has TRBV7-2 and TRBJ1-3; D call uncertain. V was trimmed by 4 bases and J by 0 bases, leaving 4 bases between them. Per germline, CDR1 SGHTA and CDR2 FQGNSA. The CDR3 sequence is 13 residues long. Written as DNA, the CDR3 is TGTGCCAGCAGCTCGCGCTCTGGAAACACCATATATTTT. It encodes CASSSRSGNTIYF.

This sequence joins TRBV5-4 and TRBJ2-2; D unresolved. Germline-derived CDR1 and CDR2 are SGHNT and YYREEE (reference sequence). The CDR3 spans 15 residues. Trimming took 2 bases from V and 7 from J, leaving 15 bases between them. This CDR3 is CASSFKGPPGGELFF. The DNA for the CDR3 is TGTGCCAGCAGCTTTAAGGGCCCGCCTGGCGGGGAGCTGTTTTTT.

The genes are TRBV5-6 and TRBJ1-2; D is unresolved. From germline, CDR1 is SGHDT and CDR2 YYEEEE. This CDR3 is built from 16 residues. Trimming took off 4 bases at V and 3 bases at J, with 19 bases between the two ends. CDR3 in DNA: TGTGCCAGCAGCCCACAGAGGGCATTTTCGGACTATGGCTACACCTTC. It is translated as CASSPQRAFSDYGYTF.

V is TRBV5-6 and J is TRBJ1-4; 9 bases are a match to TRBD1. The V gene end was trimmed by 4 bases and the J gene end by 3 bases; junction bases not matched to a gene: 10. CDR1 is SGHDT, CDR2 YYEEEE, per germline. This CDR3 comprises 17 residues. The CDR3 nucleotides are TGTGCCAGCAGCCCAGGACAGGGGAAGTTAGCTAATGAAAAACTGTTTTTT. Translated: CASSPGQGKLANEKLFF.

The chain recombines TRBV6-5 with TRBJ2-7, with D possibly TRBD1 on 6 matching bases. The V end was cut by 10 bases, the J end by 4 bases, with 14 bases between. This CDR3 comprises 12 residues. CDR1 and CDR2 from the germline V gene are MNHEY and SVGAGI. CDR3 loop: CATGLGAYEQYF. CDR3 in DNA: TGTGCCACCGGCCTGGGGGCGTACGAGCAGTACTTC.

This clone was seen only once. The V and J genes are TRBV19 and TRBJ1-5, with D uncertain. CDR1 and CDR2 from the germline V gene are LNHDA and SQIVND (reference sequence). Trimming removed 8 bases at V and 4 bases at J, with 9 bases between. This CDR3 is 12 amino acids long. The CDR3 nucleotides are TGTGCCAGTCCTAGCGGGAATCAGCCCCAGCATTTT. It translates to CASPSGNQPQHF.

This rearrangement joins TRBV7-2 to TRBJ2-7, with 7 bases aligning to TRBD2. This CDR3 has 15 amino acids. Germline trimming cut 5 bases from V and 3 bases from J; bases unmatched to any gene: 10. The germline V gene encodes CDR1 SGHTA and CDR2 FQGNSA. CDR3 residues: CASSPRRGSLYEQYF. The CDR3 DNA is TGTGCCAGCAGCCCAAGGCGGGGGTCTCTCTACGAGCAGTACTTC.

V usage is TRBV19 and J usage is TRBJ2-5, with 8 positions matching TRBD1. Germline V gives CDR1 LNHDA, CDR2 SQIVND (reference sequence). The CDR3 is 15 residues long. The J segment lost 3 bases and the V segment lost 3 bases, leaving 6 bases of the junction unmatched. CDR3 in amino acids: CASSIPGTGKETQYF. The CDR3 DNA is TGTGCCAGTAGTATCCCTGGGACAGGAAAAGAGACCCAGTACTTC.

V gene TRBV19 combines with J gene TRBJ2-7, with D tentatively TRBD1 (5 bases). This CDR3 has 14 amino acids. Trimming cost V 5 bases and J 3 bases, with 14 bases left between them. Germline V gene sequence: CDR1 LNHDA, CDR2 SQIVND (reference sequence). CDR3 sequence (DNA): TGTGCCAGTAGTCTGGACATAGGATACTACGAGCAGTACTTC. Encoded protein: CASSLDIGYYEQYF. The complete variable domain, with remaining parts taken from reference TRBV19 and TRBJ2-7, reads DGGITQSPKYLFRKEGQNVTLSCEQNLNHDAMYWYRQDPGQGLRLIYYSQIVNDFQKGDIAEGYSVSREKKESFPLTVTSAQKNPTAFYLCASSLDIGYYEQYFGPGTRLTVT.

The chain has TRBV14 and TRBJ2-1; 10 positions agree with TRBD2. Trimming at V came to 2 bases and at J to 8 bases, leaving 15 bases not matched to a gene. Germline V CDR1 and CDR2: SGHDN, FVKESK. The CDR3 spans 18 residues. The CDR3 reads CASSQMTYSGRPKDEQFF. The DNA of the CDR3 is TGTGCCAGCAGCCAAATGACTTATAGCGGGAGGCCCAAGGATGAGCAGTTCTTC.

The rearrangement uses TRBV6-7 and TRBJ2-3; perhaps TRBD2 as D (5 bases). TRBV6-7 is an open reading frame whose function is uncertain. The CDR3 is 15 residues long. V dropped 9 bases and J dropped 2 bases, with 18 bases sitting between them. Here the CDR3 reads CARTCRERITDTQYF. The CDR3 region has the DNA TGTGCCAGAACCTGTAGGGAGCGGATCACAGATACGCAGTATTTT.

The sample holds a few counts of this clone. Other DNA sequences in the sample encode the same CDR3. The chain links TRBV6-1 to TRBJ2-6; 7 bases align to TRBD2. CDR1 is MNHNS, CDR2 SASEGT, per germline. The trim removed 4 bases at V and 0 bases at J, leaving 9 bases unmatched. This CDR3 comprises 18 residues. The CDR3 spells CASSGGVPGGSGANVLTF. In DNA, the CDR3 is TGTGCCAGCAGTGGCGGGGTGCCGGGGGGCTCTGGGGCCAACGTCCTGACTTTC.

The chain employs TRBV4-1 and TRBJ2-1; 7 bases are shared with TRBD1. Trimming removed 0 bases from V and 4 bases from J; junction bases left unmatched: 3. CDR3 length equals 15 residues. Germline V lookup: CDR1 MGHRA, CDR2 YSYEKL. The CDR3 reads CASSQEGQTYNEQFF. The CDR3 coding sequence is TGCGCCAGCAGCCAAGAGGGACAGACTTACAATGAGCAGTTCTTC.

This chain connects TRBV7-6 to TRBJ2-1; 7 bases agree with TRBD2. Trimming at V came to 2 bases and at J to 3 bases, leaving 10 bases not matched to a gene. The CDR3 sequence is 17 residues long. CDR1 and CDR2 from the germline V gene are SGHVS and FNYEAQ. The CDR3 DNA follows: TGTGCCAGCAGCTTAAACGGCTTCCTAGCGGACTACAATGAGCAGTTCTTC. Residues: CASSLNGFLADYNEQFF. The full variable domain, its missing parts supplied by reference TRBV7-6 and TRBJ2-1, is GAGVSQSPRYKVTKRGQDVALRCDPISGHVSLYWYRQALGQGPEFLTYFNYEAQQDKSGLPNDRFSAERPEGSISTLTIQRTEQRDSAMYRCASSLNGFLADYNEQFFGPGTRLTVL.

This sequence joins TRBV6-5 and TRBJ1-2; D gene unclear. The V gene's germline CDR1 is MNHEY and CDR2 SVGAGI. The CDR3 loop spans 12 amino acids. Between the trimmed V and J ends, which lost 4 bases and 5 bases, there was a span of 8 bases. This chain's CDR3 is CASSSQRYGYTF. The CDR3 bases are TGTGCCAGCAGTTCACAACGTTATGGCTACACCTTC.

The V and J genes are TRBV14 and TRBJ2-7; the D gene is possibly TRBD1 (5 bases). Trimming pared 10 bases from V and 3 bases from J, leaving 34 bases between. The germline V gene encodes CDR1 SGHDN and CDR2 FVKESK. The CDR3 extends over 19 amino acids. The CDR3 sequence is CANTPKVGQGLCSLYEQYF. CDR3 bases: TGTGCCAACACACCTAAAGTAGGGCAGGGTTTGTGCTCTCTCTACGAGCAGTACTTC.